This T cell receptor (beta chain) was sequenced during a study of blood T cells in healthy people across ages. This clonotype was observed a handful of times. Antigen unknown. Then a second PCR, running roughly 7 to 11 cycles, was carried out with a sample-barcoded 5' primer and a J-beta primer mix. TCRdb recomputed calls from the 5' RACE reads with MiXCR, one row per CDR3 protein. The sample consists of some 1.1 million distinct CDR3 sequences, around two fifths of them appearing once. There are 13 residues in the CDR3. In germline, CDR1 is SGHTA, CDR2 FQGTGA. Trimming cost V 1 base and J 6 bases, with 7 bases left between them. Broader study findings: TCR beta diversity correlated strongly with naive T cell percentage.

The source is a young man in good health. Sequencing was carried out using blood. V gene TRBV7-3 combines with J gene TRBJ2-1; D remains unclear. The CDR3 region has the DNA TGTGCCAGCAGCTTAAATAGTCTCAATGAGCAGTTCTTC. Translation: CASSLNSLNEQFF. Full variable domain (missing parts from reference TRBV7-3 and TRBJ2-1): GAGVSQTPSNKVTEKGKYVELRCDPISGHTALYWYRQSLGQGPEFLIYFQGTGAADDSGLPNDRFFAVRPEGSVSTLKIQRTERGDSAVYLCASSLNSLNEQFFGPGTRLTVL.